The rows below give T cell receptor beta chains drawn from one sample of a study of long-term antiretroviral therapy in people with HIV. Libraries were prepared by immunoSEQ multiplex PCR; TCRdb keeps only in-frame clonotypes and omits some of them. The table includes about 11,000 clones, 80% to 90% detected once. The source was unsorted PBMCs, collected about 7 years after starting antiretroviral therapy. Receptors originate from a man aged 50 or older with HIV. The CDR3 runs from the conserved cysteine through the conserved F or W. A D gene is named only where the DNA matches it firmly. Rows give clone size only sometimes, using once, few, many, or a class for an expanded clone.

d_call j_call clone_size v_call cdr3_nt cdr3_aa
. TRBJ2-3 . TRBV27 TGTGCCAGCAGTTCCCGACTAGTCTCTAGCACAGATACGCAGTATTTT CASSSRLVSSTDTQYF
. TRBJ1-4 . TRBV30 TGTGCCTGGAGTGTACACGGTGAAAAACTGTTTTTT CAWSVHGEKLFF
TRBD1 TRBJ2-6 . TRBV5-4 TGTGCCAGCAGCTTGGGGGACAGTTCCTCTGGGGCCAACGTCCTGACTTTC CASSLGDSSSGANVLTF
TRBD1 TRBJ1-1 . TRBV27 TGTGCCAGCGCAGGGGGCATTAGCACTGAAGCTTTCTTT CASAGGISTEAFF
. TRBJ2-1 . TRBV4-2 TGTGCCAGCAGCCAAGATCAGACTTCACAGTTCTTC CASSQDQTSQFF
. TRBJ2-7 . TRBV6-5 TGTGCCAGCAGTTACTCGTCAGCCGCTATCTACGAGCAGTACTTC CASSYSSAAIYEQYF
TRBD1 TRBJ2-7 . TRBV5-5 TGTGCCAGCAGCTTTATAGGACAGGGTTTATACGAGCAGTACTTC CASSFIGQGLYEQYF
TRBD1 TRBJ1-4 . TRBV11-2 TGTGCCAGCAGCCCCCTGACAGGGAATAATGAAAAACTGTTTTTT CASSPLTGNNEKLFF
TRBD1 TRBJ2-1 . TRBV9 TGTGCCAGCAGCGAAGGGGGCGCCCTCAGCTCCTACAATGAGCAGTTCTTC CASSEGGALSSYNEQFF
TRBD1 TRBJ1-2 . TRBV27 TGTGCCAGCAGTTTATCGGGGGGACAGGGGTCTTACTATGGCTACACCTTC CASSLSGGQGSYYGYTF
. TRBJ2-2 few TRBV4-1 TGCGCCAGCAGCCTGACACACACCGGGGAGCTGTTTTTT CASSLTHTGELFF
. TRBJ1-1 . TRBV6-4 TGTGCCAGCAGTGTACTGAACACTGAAGCTTTCTTT CASSVLNTEAFF
TRBD1 TRBJ2-7 . TRBV5-1 TGCGCCAGCAGCACGGGGACAGCAACCTACGAGCAGTACTTC CASSTGTATYEQYF
. TRBJ1-5 few TRBV5-1 TGCGCCAGCAGCTTGGGGTTAGGCAATCAGCCCCAGCATTTT CASSLGLGNQPQHF
. TRBJ2-7 . TRBV6-5 TGTGCCAGCAGTTACCGGGGAGGCTACGAGCAGTACTTC CASSYRGGYEQYF
. TRBJ1-5 . TRBV19 TGTGCCAGTAGTATGCAGGCCAGTGGCAATCAGCCCCAGCATTTT CASSMQASGNQPQHF
. TRBJ2-7 . TRBV27 TGTGCCAGCAGTCCCGGGACACTCACCTACGAGCAGTACTTC CASSPGTLTYEQYF
TRBD1 TRBJ1-2 once TRBV5-1 TGCGCCAGCAGCTTTGACAGGGAGGGCTACACCTTC CASSFDREGYTF
TRBD1 TRBJ1-6 . TRBV7-8 TGTGCCAGCAGCCTTGGACAGGGACATTCACCCCTCCACTTT CASSLGQGHSPLHF
. TRBJ2-7 . TRBV27 TGTGCCAGCAGTTTACGGTTCCCTGGCGGTTACGAGCAGTACTTC CASSLRFPGGYEQYF
. TRBJ2-1 once TRBV4-2 TGTGCCAGCAGCCCGAGCTCCTACAATGAGCAGTTCTTC CASSPSSYNEQFF
. TRBJ2-7 few TRBV4-2 TGTGCCAGCAGCCAAGACAGGGGATTAAAATACGAGCAGTACTTC CASSQDRGLKYEQYF
. TRBJ1-5 few TRBV27 TGTGCCAGCAGTTTGGGGGATAGCCAGCCCCAGCATTTT CASSLGDSQPQHF
TRBD1 TRBJ1-4 . TRBV15 TGTGCCACCAGCAGAGATGCCCTGACGACAGGGGTTGGCGAAAAACTGTTTTTT CATSRDALTTGVGEKLFF
. TRBJ1-1 . TRBV5-6 TGTGCCAGCAGCCTAATACCGACGGGAAACACTGAAGCTTTCTTT CASSLIPTGNTEAFF
. TRBJ2-7 . TRBV5-1 TGCGCCAGCAGCTTGGAGAGTAGGGGCTACGAGCAGTACTTC CASSLESRGYEQYF
TRBD1 TRBJ1-1 . TRBV10-2 TGCGCCAGCAGTGAGTCGACTCGGACAGGGGGCGGGAACACTGAAGCTTTCTTT CASSESTRTGGGNTEAFF
. TRBJ2-7 . TRBV27 TGTGCCAGCGCTGCAGGGGGGCCCTACGAGCAGTACTTC CASAAGGPYEQYF
. TRBJ2-7 . TRBV2 TGTGCCAGCAGTGAAGGGGCTAGCGTATACGAGCAGTACTTC CASSEGASVYEQYF
. TRBJ1-5 . TRBV19 TGTGCCAGTAGTCCCCTGGACGGTTTCGGCAATCAGCCCCAGCATTTT CASSPLDGFGNQPQHF
. TRBJ1-2 once TRBV5-8 TGTGCCAGCAGCTTGGGCCCGGACACCTACTATGGCTACACCTTC CASSLGPDTYYGYTF
. TRBJ2-2 . TRBV4-2 TGTGCCAGCAGCCCCCCCGGGCTCCCTTACACCGGGGAGCTGTTTTTT CASSPPGLPYTGELFF
. TRBJ1-1 . TRBV13 TGTGCCAGCAGCTACGGGACTCATTTCACTGAAGCTTTCTTT CASSYGTHFTEAFF
. TRBJ2-1 . TRBV2 TGTGCCAGCAGTGCCCGGGACACTTACAATGAGCAGTTCTTC CASSARDTYNEQFF
TRBD2 TRBJ2-5 once TRBV15 TGTGCCACCAGCACGGGGGGGGAGTACGACCAAGAGACCCAGTACTTC CATSTGGEYDQETQYF
TRBD1 TRBJ2-7 . TRBV29-1 TGCAGCGTTGAAGGGACCGGGACAGGCTACGAGCAGTACTTC CSVEGTGTGYEQYF
TRBD2 TRBJ2-2 . TRBV4-1 TGCGCCAGCAGCCAAGAGACGGGGGGTACCGGGGAGCTGTTTTTT CASSQETGGTGELFF
. TRBJ1-4 . TRBV15 TGTGCCACCAGCAGACAGAATGAAAAACTGTTTTTT CATSRQNEKLFF
. TRBJ2-1 once TRBV19 TGTGCCAGTAGGTTGGGCGATGAGCAGTTCTTC CASRLGDEQFF
. TRBJ1-2 . TRBV10-3 TGTGCCATCAGTGAGGGGTCTCTCTATGGCTACACCTTC CAISEGSLYGYTF